The sequence of this TCR beta chain was determined in a study of CD8+ T cells in alopecia areata. General study results and limits: Affected scalp, especially in alopecia totalis/universalis, had a higher clonality than normal scalp did. Between patients, shared TCR sequences were less clear than in mice. This was possibly due in part to HLA diversity in the patient population.

J lost 0 bases, V lost 6 bases, and 3 bases had no gene match. Germline V CDR1 and CDR2: MNHEY, SMNVEV (reference sequence). CDR3 length: 14 amino acids. cDNA serving as the sequencing template came from extracted, reverse transcribed RNA. This table comes from immunoSEQ multiplex PCR, and its TCRdb copy is limited to in-frame clones, with some not included. The sample carries over 150,000 clones, roughly three fifths recorded once. This clone was recorded a few times. What it recognizes is unknown. This TCR came from a human donor in good health. Specimen: CD8+ T cells sorted from blood. The V call is TRBV27, the J call TRBJ1-2; 8 bases agree with TRBD1. The chain's CDR3 is CASSPGQANYGYTF. CDR3 DNA: TGTGCCAGCAGCCCGGGACAGGCTAACTATGGCTACACCTTC.